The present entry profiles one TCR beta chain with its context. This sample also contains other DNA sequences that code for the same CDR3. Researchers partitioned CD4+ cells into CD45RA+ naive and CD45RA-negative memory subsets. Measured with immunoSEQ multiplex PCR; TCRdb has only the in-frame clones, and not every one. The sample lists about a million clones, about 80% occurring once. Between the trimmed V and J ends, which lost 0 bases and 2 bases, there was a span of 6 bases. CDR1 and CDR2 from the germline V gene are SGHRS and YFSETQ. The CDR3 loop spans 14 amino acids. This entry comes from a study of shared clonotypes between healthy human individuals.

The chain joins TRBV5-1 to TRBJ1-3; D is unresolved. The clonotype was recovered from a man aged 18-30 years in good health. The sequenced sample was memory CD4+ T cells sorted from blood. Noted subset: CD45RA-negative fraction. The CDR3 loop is CASSLGQAGNTIYF. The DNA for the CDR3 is TGCGCCAGCAGCTTGGGCCAGGCTGGAAACACCATATATTTT.